The 16 T cell receptor beta chains below were found in one sample sequenced in a study of spatial heterogeneity in lung cancer. TCRdb called the 5' RACE reads again in MiXCR, with one record for every CDR3 protein. Counted here are 39,000 or so distinct CDR3 sequences, around 3.3% occurring once; the ten biggest clones make up approximately 35%. The sample's time point: sample taken at primary tumor resection. The sample in question was normal lung tissue next to the tumor, obtained at surgery. The receptor source for this set is a male donor with early-stage non-small cell lung cancer.

This clonotype was counted many times. The rearrangement links TRBV5-1 to TRBJ2-3, with D perhaps TRBD2 (6 bases). Germline V gene data show CDR1 as SGHRS and CDR2 as YFSETQ. Trimming cost V 6 bases and J 14 bases, with 16 bases left between them. This CDR3 region has 11 residues. CDR3 nucleotides: TGCGCCAGCAACGGAGGGCAGGGAACGTATTTT. Translated: CASNGGQGTYF.

Ten or more counts support this clonotype. CDR3 in amino acids: CASSSPYYGYTF. CDR3 bases: TGTGCCAGCAGTTCCCCTTACTATGGCTACACCTTC. V is TRBV28 and J is TRBJ1-2; D is uncertain. Germline V gene lookup returns CDR1 MDHEN and CDR2 SYDVKM. This CDR3 has 12 amino acids. Trimming shortened V by 4 bases and J by 3 bases, and 6 bases separated the two germline ends.

This clonotype was counted many times. This chain uses TRBV6-1 with TRBJ1-5; D not resolved. Germline V CDR1 and CDR2: MNHNS, SASEGT. The CDR3 covers 15 residues. V was cut by 2 bases and J by 0 bases, with 8 bases left in between. The DNA for the CDR3 is TGTGCCAGCAGTGAAATTCAGAATAGCAATCAGCCCCAGCATTTT. Translating gives CASSEIQNSNQPQHF.

The chain carries TRBV7-3 and TRBJ1-1, with D maybe TRBD1 (6 bases). Per germline, CDR1 SGHTA and CDR2 FQGTGA. The CDR3 is 15 residues long. V shed 5 bases and J shed 7 bases, with 20 bases lying between them. The CDR3 protein is CASSPLGGGAIEAFF. CDR3 DNA sequence: TGTGCCAGCAGCCCCCTAGGCGGGGGCGCGATTGAAGCTTTCTTT.

This clonotype has a count of ten or more. This rearrangement joins TRBV20-1 to TRBJ2-7; possibly TRBD2 for D (6 bases). V was trimmed by 6 bases and J by 3 bases, leaving 9 bases between them. Germline loops: CDR1 DFQATT, CDR2 SNEGSKA (reference sequence). There are 11 residues in the CDR3. CDR3 DNA: TGCAGTGCCCGGGGGAACTACGAGCAGTACTTC. Protein: CSARGNYEQYF.

At least ten counts were recorded for this clonotype. The rearrangement joins TRBV28 to TRBJ2-2; D is unclear. Germline V gene lookup returns CDR1 MDHEN and CDR2 SYDVKM. Trimming cost V 6 bases and J 3 bases, with 14 bases left between them. The CDR3 contains 15 residues. The CDR3, as DNA: TGTGCCAGCAGAAAAGGTGGTTTTGACACCGGGGAGCTGTTTTTT. Translated: CASRKGGFDTGELFF.

This clonotype was detected many times. The CDR3 region has the DNA TGTGCCATCAGTGAGGATTTAGCGGGGCGAGGAGGGACGCAGTATTTT. This gives the protein CAISEDLAGRGGTQYF. The chain joins TRBV10-3 to TRBJ2-3; 8 bases map to TRBD2. The CDR3 length is 16 residues. Germline CDR1 and CDR2: ENHRY and SYGVKD. J was trimmed by 9 bases and V by 2 bases; bases with no gene match: 13.

This clonotype was recorded at least ten times. The chain couples TRBV28 to TRBJ2-3; 8 nucleotides agree with TRBD2. CDR3 length: 15 residues. The trim removed 8 bases at V and 1 base at J, leaving 8 bases unmatched. Germline loops: CDR1 MDHEN, CDR2 SYDVKM. The CDR3 reads CASRTRAGGTDTQYF. CDR3 sequence (DNA): TGTGCCAGCCGCACGAGAGCGGGAGGCACAGATACGCAGTATTTT. Full variable domain (rest looked up from reference TRBV28 and TRBJ2-3): DVKVTQSSRYLVKRTGEKVFLECVQDMDHENMFWYRQDPGLGLRLIYFSYDVKMKEKGDIPEGYSVSREKKERFSLILESASTNQTSMYLCASRTRAGGTDTQYFGPGTRLTVL.

The table lists this clonotype with many counts. The chain couples TRBV5-1 to TRBJ2-5, with TRBD2 identical over 10 bases. CDR1 and CDR2 from the germline V gene are SGHRS and YFSETQ. The CDR3 consists of 16 residues. With 4 bases clipped from V and 4 bases from J, the junction kept 10 bases outside the gene matches. The CDR3 DNA sequence: TGCGCCAGCAGCCCAGGGACTAGCGCAACCGGAGAGACCCAGTACTTC. Residues: CASSPGTSATGETQYF.

This clonotype has ten or more counts. An end of the junction differs from the germline gene, which may be a read error. V and J are TRBV11-1 and TRBJ2-5, with 8 positions matching TRBD2. The CDR3 extends over 16 amino acids. The germline V gene has CDR1 SGHAT and CDR2 FQDESV (reference sequence). The CDR3 bases are TGTGCCAGCAGCCTAGCGGGCGGGGGAATACAAGAGACCCAGTACTTC. It specifies CASSLAGGGIQETQYF.

For this clonotype: This may arise from a read error, as a much more abundant clone is one base away. The chain links TRBV6-1 to TRBJ1-5, with D perhaps TRBD1 (5 bases). With 6 bases removed from V and 4 bases from J, the gap between germline ends came to 13 bases. The CDR3 is 14 amino acids. Germline V gives CDR1 MNHNS, CDR2 SASEGT. CDR3 DNA sequence: TGTGCCAGCAGAGCCGGGTCAGGGAATCAGCCCCAGCATTTT. Residues: CASRAGSGNQPQHF.

This clonotype was seen many times. V is TRBV6-2 or TRBV6-3 and J is TRBJ1-2; D gene ambiguous. Germline values: CDR1 MNHEY, CDR2 SVGEGT. The length of the CDR3 is 13 residues. Trimming removed 6 bases from V and 4 bases from J, with 12 bases in between. CDR3 DNA: TGTGCCAGCAGGGGTGACGGAACCTATGGCTACACCTTC. It yields the protein CASRGDGTYGYTF.

This clonotype was recorded at least ten times. For the CDR3, the DNA is TGTGCCAGCAGCCAAGCGACCGGTGTCCGGAGGCTTTCCTACGAGCAGTACTTC. Its translation is CASSQATGVRRLSYEQYF. J is TRBJ2-7 and V is TRBV4-2, with D perhaps matching TRBD2 (5 bases). Trimming pared 1 base from V and 1 base from J, leaving 20 bases between. There are 18 residues in the CDR3. Germline lookup yields CDR1 LGHNA and CDR2 YNFKEQ.

This clonotype was recorded at least ten times. The genes are TRBV7-2 and TRBJ2-1; 13 bases match TRBD2. The V gene end was trimmed by 1 base and the J gene end by 4 bases; junction bases not matched to a gene: 13. The CDR3 runs to 20 residues. Germline CDR1 SGHTA, CDR2 FQGNSA. CDR3 residues: CASSLVPLRGLAGAYNEQFF. CDR3 nucleotide sequence: TGTGCCAGCAGCTTAGTACCCCTCCGAGGACTAGCGGGGGCGTACAATGAGCAGTTCTTC.

The V gene is TRBV20-1, the J gene TRBJ2-2; tentatively, D is TRBD2 (6 bases). The length of the CDR3 is 16 residues. CDR1 and CDR2 from the germline V gene are DFQATT and SNEGSKA (reference sequence). V lost 5 bases, J lost 5 bases, and 21 bases lay in between. The CDR3 DNA is TGCAGTGCTCCTCAGCCCGGGCGGGACCTAACCGGGGAGCTGTTTTTT. Translating gives CSAPQPGRDLTGELFF.

This clonotype was observed at least ten times. The V gene is TRBV7-9, the J gene TRBJ1-1, with D possibly being TRBD1 (5 bases). Germline values: CDR1 SEHNR, CDR2 FQNEAQ (reference sequence). The CDR3 contains 15 residues. The V and J ends lost 5 bases and 0 bases respectively, with 13 bases between them. In nucleotides, the CDR3 is TGTGCCAGCAGCAGATGGTGGGGGATGAACACTGAAGCTTTCTTT. As protein: CASSRWWGMNTEAFF. Together with reference TRBV7-9 and TRBJ1-1, the CDR3 gives the full variable domain: DTGVSQNPRHKITKRGQNVTFRCDPISEHNRLYWYRQTLGQGPEFLTYFQNEAQLEKSRLLSDRFSAERPKGSFSTLEIQRTEQGDSAMYLCASSRWWGMNTEAFFGQGTRLTVV.